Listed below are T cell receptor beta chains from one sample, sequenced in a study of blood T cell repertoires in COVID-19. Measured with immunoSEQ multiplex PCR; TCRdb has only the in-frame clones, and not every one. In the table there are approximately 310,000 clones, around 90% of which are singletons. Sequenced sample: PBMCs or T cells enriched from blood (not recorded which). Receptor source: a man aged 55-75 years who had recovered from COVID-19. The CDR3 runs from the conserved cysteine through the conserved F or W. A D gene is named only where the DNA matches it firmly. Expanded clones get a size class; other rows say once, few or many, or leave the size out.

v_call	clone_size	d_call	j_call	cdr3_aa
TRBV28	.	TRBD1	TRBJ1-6	CASSGTGTGANSPLHF
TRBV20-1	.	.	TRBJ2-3	CSASRMGGPFLFDTQYF
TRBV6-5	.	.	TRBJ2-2	CASSRLDSNTGELFF
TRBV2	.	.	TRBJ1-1	CASRYRNTEAFF
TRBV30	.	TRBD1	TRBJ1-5	CAWAGGRNSNQPQHF
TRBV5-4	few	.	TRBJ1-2	CASSPRDMVGYTF
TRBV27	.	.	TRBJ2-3	CASSLSRSTDTQYF
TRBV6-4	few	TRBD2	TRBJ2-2	CASSPGLAETGELFF
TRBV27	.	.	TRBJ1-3	CASSLDSSGNTIYF
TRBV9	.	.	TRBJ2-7	CASSVHYKDSLGEQYF
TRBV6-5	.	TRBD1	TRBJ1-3	CASMGDRARVNTIYF